The rows below give T cell receptor beta chains drawn from one sample of a study of regulatory T cells in long-lasting Graves disease. TCRdb analysed the multiplex PCR reads with MiXCR anew, one entry per CDR3 protein. The table includes roughly 440,000 distinct CDR3 sequences, about a sixth detected once. The sample was also reused in another study, on T cells in Graves' hyperthyroidism and ophthalmopathy.

Sequenced here: peripheral blood mononuclear cells (PBMCs), sampled at new diagnosis, from a patient treated with antithyroid drugs. All receptors derive from a woman between 18 and 29 years old with Graves disease. Both conserved end residues are part of each CDR3. A D gene is named only where the DNA matches it firmly. Clone sizes are shown as once, few or many counts, or a class when the clone is expanded.

TGTGCCAGCAGCTTTCAGACGGGGGGATCACCCCTCCACTTT	CASSFQTGGSPLHF	14	.	few	TRBJ1-6	TRBV7-2
TGTGCCAGCAGACCCGGGAGTAGCACAGATACGCAGTATTTT	CASRPGSSTDTQYF	14	.	many	TRBJ2-3	TRBV28
TGTGCCAGCAGCTTAACTTGGCAAGAGAGGGGCAAAAACATTCAGTACTTC	CASSLTWQERGKNIQYF	17	.	many	TRBJ2-4	TRBV11-2
TGTGCCTGGAGTGAACAGGGAGGGAATCAGCCCCAGCATTTT	CAWSEQGGNQPQHF	14	.	many	TRBJ1-5	TRBV30
TGTGCCAGCAGCCCGGCCATAGGACCCCCCCCCGATGAGCAGTTCTTC	CASSPAIGPPPDEQFF	16	.	many	TRBJ2-1	TRBV7-3
TGTGCCTGGAGAAGACCCGGGACAGGGGCGAACGGGGAGCTGTTTTTT	CAWRRPGTGANGELFF	16	TRBD1	few	TRBJ2-2	TRBV30
TGTGCCACCAGCAGACGACTAGCGGGAACCTACGAGCAGTACTTC	CATSRRLAGTYEQYF	15	TRBD2	few	TRBJ2-7	TRBV15
TGTGCCAGTAGTACCCAGGGGGTTGGAGATACGCAGTATTTT	CASSTQGVGDTQYF	14	TRBD1	once	TRBJ2-3	TRBV19
TGCAGTGCTCCGACTAGCGGGAGGATTAGTTGGGTCTTC	CSAPTSGRISWVF	13	TRBD2	many	TRBJ2-1	TRBV20-1
TGCAGTGCTAGGGGACGGGCTAGCACAGATACGCAGTATTTT	CSARGRASTDTQYF	14	.	many	TRBJ2-3	TRBV20-1